This T cell receptor beta chain was identified during a study of blood T cell repertoires in COVID-19. Study information: Collection of acute and convalescent COVID-19 samples took place in the United States, Italy and Spain. PBMCs, B-cell-depleted T cells, or T cells provided the cDNA or gDNA that made up the material.

This clone was seen only a few times. Under the authors' procedure: Cell counts per sample came from amplifying reference gene primers. Only in-frame clones appear in the TCRdb table, and some are missing; sequencing was by immunoSEQ multiplex PCR. V, J and clone size are those of that table, while D and trimming were read from the DNA. Among about 130,000 clones, around 80% were seen once, and the ten largest hold under 45%. The CDR3 is made up of 15 amino acids. Germline CDR1 is SGHTA and CDR2 is FQGNSA. Trimming removed 2 bases at V and 3 bases at J, with 14 bases between. This sequence was found in a man in his forties with active or convalescent COVID-19. The rearrangement joins TRBV7-2 to TRBJ2-7, with D possibly being TRBD2 (7 bases). Sequenced: peripheral blood. The CDR3 loop is CASSLIWGGHYEQYF. CDR3 DNA: TGTGCCAGCAGCTTAATATGGGGGGGCCACTACGAGCAGTACTTC.